Each of the 14 T cell receptor beta chains below was sequenced from the same sample in a study of blood T cell repertoires in COVID-19. Clones were read by immunoSEQ multiplex PCR, and TCRdb kept only the in-frame ones, dropping some. Of about 50,000 clones in the sample, 70% to 90% were seen once. The sequencing sample was made of peripheral blood. The receptors derive from a human donor in a cohort sampled during active COVID-19.

This chain links TRBV10-1 with TRBJ1-6; TRBD1 matches at 7 bases. The V and J ends lost 4 bases and 4 bases, in that order; junction bases with no gene match: 10. This CDR3 is built from 17 residues. Germline assignment: CDR1 WNHNN and CDR2 SYGVQD (reference sequence). DNA for the CDR3: TGCGCCAGCAGTGGGTGGACAGGATCCCCGTATAATTCACCCCTCCACTTT. Protein product: CASSGWTGSPYNSPLHF.

The J gene is TRBJ1-5, the V gene TRBV29-1; the match to TRBD1 covers 8 bases. V shed 5 bases and J 3 bases; nucleotides not matched to a gene: 3. This CDR3 is 13 amino acids long. Germline V gene sequence: CDR1 SQVTM, CDR2 ANQGSEA. CDR3 sequence: CSVSQGANQPQHF. The CDR3 DNA sequence: TGCAGCGTTTCCCAGGGGGCCAATCAGCCCCAGCATTTT.

Remarks on this clone: Other nucleotide sequences from this sample produce the same CDR3. V gene TRBV12-3 or TRBV12-4 combines with J gene TRBJ1-1; D is ambiguous. With 5 bases removed from V and 1 base from J, the gap between germline ends came to 8 bases. The CDR3 spans 13 residues. The CDR3 reads CASSLQQNTEAFF. The DNA for the CDR3 is TGTGCCAGCAGTCTACAGCAGAACACTGAAGCTTTCTTT.

The chain links TRBV20-1 to TRBJ1-1; no reliable D call. CDR1 and CDR2 from the germline V gene are DFQATT and SNEGSKA (reference sequence). This CDR3 region has 14 residues. The germline V and J ends were trimmed by 3 bases and 0 bases, with 11 bases remaining between them. Written as DNA, the CDR3 is TGCAGTGCTAGTCCCCGACACTTGAACACTGAAGCTTTCTTT. As protein: CSASPRHLNTEAFF.

The chain links TRBV21-1 to TRBJ1-5. TRBV21-1 is assigned pseudogene status. This CDR3 comprises 18 residues. The DNA for the CDR3 is TGTGCCAGCAGCACCATCCAAGGGACTCCAGATAGCAATCAGCCCCAGCATTTT. It encodes CASSTIQGTPDSNQPQHF.

This clone showed up just once. The chain combines TRBV7-3 with TRBJ2-3; 7 bases align to TRBD1. Germline V gene lookup returns CDR1 SGHTA and CDR2 FQGTGA. This CDR3 is 17 amino acids long. J lost 0 bases, V lost 5 bases, and 11 bases had no gene match. The CDR3 region is CASSPDRVSTSTDTQYF. The CDR3, as DNA: TGTGCCAGCAGCCCCGACAGGGTATCCACTAGCACAGATACGCAGTATTTT.

The count of this clone is one. The V gene is TRBV7-9, the J gene TRBJ1-1; a possible D gene is TRBD1 (5 bases). The V gene lost 2 bases and the J gene lost 6 bases, with 13 bases spanning the gap. The CDR3 runs 14 residues. Germline values: CDR1 SEHNR, CDR2 FQNEAQ (reference sequence). In nucleotides, the CDR3 is TGTGCCAGCAGCTTAAGTAATAGGGGCGCTGAAGCTTTCTTT. It specifies CASSLSNRGAEAFF.

The chain is built from TRBV4-3 and TRBJ1-2, with D perhaps TRBD1 (6 bases). The V gene's germline CDR1 is LGHNA and CDR2 YSLEER. This CDR3 is 14 amino acids long. V lost 4 bases and J lost 0, with 9 bases in between. The CDR3 region has the DNA TGCGCCAGCAGCCTGGACAGATCTAACTATGGCTACACCTTC. It translates to CASSLDRSNYGYTF.

This chain joins TRBV27 and TRBJ2-2; weak D call: TRBD1 (6 bases). Trimming cost V 5 bases and J 4 bases, with 8 bases left between them. Germline CDR1 and CDR2: MNHEY and SMNVEV (reference sequence). The CDR3 has 13 residues. As DNA, the CDR3 is TGTGCCAGCAGTCCACAGGGCACCGGGGAGCTGTTTTTT. It encodes CASSPQGTGELFF.

This chain joins TRBV28 and TRBJ1-3, with TRBD1 as a possible D gene (6 bases). The CDR3 covers 16 residues. Germline V CDR1 and CDR2: MDHEN, SYDVKM. V was clipped by 8 bases and J by 3 bases, with 20 bases between them. The CDR3 loop is CASAGADLTIGNTIYF. The CDR3 DNA follows: TGTGCCAGCGCAGGGGCGGACTTGACGATTGGAAACACCATATATTTT.

This sequence joins TRBV3-1 (or the pseudogene TRBV3-2) and TRBJ1-2, with 10 nucleotides matching TRBD1. Trimming cost V 2 bases and J 7 bases; bases outside gene matches: 10. CDR1 and CDR2 (germline): LGHDT, YNNKEL (reference sequence). The CDR3 consists of 16 residues. DNA of the CDR3: TGTGCCAGCAGCCAATTTCCGGGACAGGGGATGGGTGGCTACACCTTC. Translating gives CASSQFPGQGMGGYTF.

This clone was observed a single time. This chain links TRBV11-2 with TRBJ2-7; 10 bases line up with TRBD1. This CDR3 region has 16 residues. Losses at the gene ends were 6 bases for V and 1 base for J; bases not matched to a gene: 9. CDR1 and CDR2 from the germline V gene are SGHAT and FQNNGV. The CDR3 loop is CASRRTGTGVSYEQYF. The DNA of the CDR3 is TGTGCCAGCAGGCGTACCGGGACAGGGGTTTCCTACGAGCAGTACTTC. The full variable domain, its missing parts supplied by reference TRBV11-2 and TRBJ2-7, is EAGVAQSPRYKIIEKRQSVAFWCNPISGHATLYWYQQILGQGPKLLIQFQNNGVVDDSQLPKDRFSAERLKGVDSTLKIQPAKLEDSAVYLCASRRTGTGVSYEQYFGPGTRLTVT.

V usage is TRBV29-1 and J usage is TRBJ1-2; 7 bases are a match to TRBD1. This CDR3 region has 12 residues. The ends lost 7 bases at V and 8 bases at J; junction bases unmatched: 10. Germline V CDR1 and CDR2: SQVTM, ANQGSEA. The CDR3 region has the DNA TGCAGCGCCGGACAACAGGGGTACGGCTACACCTTC. Protein product: CSAGQQGYGYTF.

Within the sample, this clone is medium-sized. V usage is TRBV9 and J usage is TRBJ1-1; weak D call: TRBD1 (5 bases). Germline CDR1 is SGDLS and CDR2 is YYNGEE. Trimming shortened V by 0 bases and J by 0 bases, and 12 bases separated the two germline ends. The CDR3 covers 16 residues. The CDR3 is CASSVADIPMNTEAFF. Here the CDR3 DNA reads TGTGCCAGCAGCGTAGCGGACATACCCATGAACACTGAAGCTTTCTTT.